These 20 T cell receptor beta chains originate from one sample sequenced in a study of cytomegalovirus exposure and HLA in healthy donors. Use of 60 Vbeta and 13 Jbeta primers characterized the PCR. Sequencing used immunoSEQ multiplex PCR; TCRdb keeps in-frame clones, though not all of them. The data contain 90,000 or so clones, under 90% of them singletons. The sample was PBMCs. These TCRs come from a man aged 50-60 years in good health and CMV-seropositive.

The genes are TRBV29-1 and TRBJ1-1; D is unclear. The V gene lost 3 bases and the J gene lost 7 bases, with 12 bases spanning the gap. CDR1 is SQVTM, CDR2 ANQGSEA, per germline. This CDR3 has 12 amino acids. The CDR3 DNA is TGCAGCGTTGAGACCGGCAGGTTTGAAGCTTTCTTT. It yields the protein CSVETGRFEAFF.

This sequence joins TRBV11-2 and TRBJ2-7; TRBD2 is a possible D gene (6 bases). Trimming removed 1 base at V and 2 bases at J, with 9 bases between. Per the germline V gene, CDR1 is SGHAT and CDR2 is FQNNGV. The CDR3 has 14 amino acids. Here the CDR3 reads CASSLGWGAYEQYF. CDR3 nucleotides: TGTGCCAGCAGCTTAGGTTGGGGGGCCTACGAGCAGTACTTC.

The chain recombines TRBV25-1 with TRBJ1-2; 9 bases line up with TRBD1. CDR1 and CDR2 (germline): MGHDK, SYGVNS. The CDR3 length is 17 residues. The junction had 9 bases not matched to a gene; V was cut back by 0 bases and J by 4 bases. CDR3 sequence: CASSEYMGQGSFYGYTF. DNA of the CDR3: TGTGCCAGCAGTGAATATATGGGACAGGGATCATTCTATGGCTACACCTTC.

As regards this clone: Other DNA sequences from this sample encode an identical CDR3 as well. V gene TRBV5-1 combines with J gene TRBJ1-5; 8 nucleotides align to TRBD1. Germline CDR1 reads SGHRS; CDR2 reads YFSETQ. The CDR3 loop spans 13 amino acids. V shed 5 bases, J shed 5 bases, and the junction held 3 bases outside the gene matches. The CDR3 DNA reads TGCGCCAGCAGGCAGGGGGCGGATCAGCCCCAGCATTTT. Translation: CASRQGADQPQHF.

The chain couples TRBV5-4 to TRBJ2-7, with 11 bases aligning to TRBD2. The CDR3 extends over 15 amino acids. Trimming removed 2 bases from V and 5 bases from J; junction bases left unmatched: 6. The germline CDR1 and CDR2 sequences are SGHNT and YYREEE (reference sequence). The DNA of the CDR3 is TGTGCCAGCAGCTTAACTAGCGGGAGCGCCCACGAGCAGTACTTC. It specifies CASSLTSGSAHEQYF.

The chain joins TRBV30 to TRBJ2-5; a possible D gene is TRBD1 (6 bases). This CDR3 is built from 14 residues. V lost 3 bases to trimming and J lost 4 bases, with 15 bases between them. The V gene's germline CDR1 is GTSNPN and CDR2 SVGIG (reference sequence). The CDR3 loop is CAWRVTGNLETQYF. In nucleotides, the CDR3 is TGTGCCTGGAGGGTTACAGGGAACCTAGAGACCCAGTACTTC.

The J gene is TRBJ2-1, the V gene TRBV6-8; perhaps TRBD2 as D (7 bases). The V end was cut by 2 bases, the J end by 5 bases, with 10 bases between. The CDR3 loop spans 14 amino acids. Germline CDR1 MNHGY, CDR2 SAAAGT. The CDR3 region has the DNA TGTGCCAGCAGTTACGGGAGGGGGGACAATGAGCAGTTCTTC. This gives the protein CASSYGRGDNEQFF.

This chain uses TRBV4-2 with TRBJ1-5, with TRBD1 as a possible D gene (5 bases). The germline V gene encodes CDR1 LGHNA and CDR2 YNFKEQ. The CDR3 is made up of 17 amino acids. V lost 0 bases and J 1 base, leaving 13 bases between the germline ends. The chain's CDR3 is CASSQEAWQGSNQPQHF. In nucleotides, the CDR3 is TGTGCCAGCAGCCAAGAGGCGTGGCAGGGAAGCAATCAGCCCCAGCATTTT.

This chain uses TRBV4-2 with TRBJ2-7; weak D call: TRBD2 (6 bases). V was pared by 0 bases and J by 2 bases, with 17 bases between. The CDR3 sequence is 17 residues long. The germline CDR1 and CDR2 sequences are LGHNA and YNFKEQ. DNA for the CDR3: TGTGCCAGCAGCCAAGAAACTCCGGCTAGCGCTCCCTACGAGCAGTACTTC. This translates into CASSQETPASAPYEQYF.

The V gene is TRBV29-1, the J gene TRBJ2-7; 7 nucleotides match TRBD1. The germline CDR1 and CDR2 sequences are SQVTM and ANQGSEA. CDR3 size: 14 residues. Trimming cost V 5 bases and J 2 bases; bases outside gene matches: 9. The DNA of the CDR3 is TGCAGCGTTCAACCTCGGGACAGACCCTACGAGCAGTACTTC. It encodes CSVQPRDRPYEQYF.

V usage is TRBV6-6 and J usage is TRBJ2-7; 9 nucleotides line up with TRBD1. Trimming removed 0 bases from V and 7 bases from J; junction bases left unmatched: 1. The CDR3 is 13 amino acids. CDR1 is MNHNY, CDR2 SVGAGI, per germline (reference sequence). CDR3 DNA: TGTGCCAGCAGTTACTCGGGGACAGGGGAGCAGTACTTC. This sequence encodes CASSYSGTGEQYF.

The chain has TRBV11-1 and TRBJ2-3, with 11 bases fitting TRBD2. V was pared by 5 bases and J by 3 bases, with 7 bases of the junction left unmatched. The CDR3 has 16 residues. Germline V gene sequence: CDR1 SGHAT, CDR2 FQDESV (reference sequence). The CDR3 bases are TGTGCCAGCAGCCAGGGGACTAGCGGCCTTACAGATACGCAGTATTTT. Protein product: CASSQGTSGLTDTQYF.

The genes are TRBV27 and TRBJ2-5; the D is unclear. This CDR3 is built from 13 residues. Per the germline V gene, CDR1 is MNHEY and CDR2 is SMNVEV (reference sequence). The V gene lost 4 bases and the J gene lost 4 bases, with 10 bases spanning the gap. The CDR3 is CASSYSPPETQYF. CDR3 sequence (DNA): TGTGCCAGCAGTTATAGCCCTCCAGAGACCCAGTACTTC.

This rearrangement joins TRBV11-3 to TRBJ1-2; D remains unclear. Trimming took 4 bases from V and 1 from J, leaving 4 bases between them. Germline CDR1 reads SGHNT; CDR2 reads YENEEA. The CDR3 is made up of 12 amino acids. The CDR3 region has the DNA TGTGCCAGCAGCTCGGGTAACTATGGCTACACCTTC. It specifies CASSSGNYGYTF.

The chain uses TRBV15 and TRBJ2-1; D unclear. Deletions cut 5 bases from V and 5 bases from J, with 7 bases between. Germline V gene data show CDR1 as LNHNV and CDR2 as YYDKDF (reference sequence). This CDR3 is 12 amino acids long. CDR3 in amino acids: CATSELNNEQFF. The CDR3 DNA follows: TGTGCCACCAGCGAACTAAACAATGAGCAGTTCTTC.

The chain combines TRBV6-1 with TRBJ2-1, with D unresolved. CDR3 length: 12 residues. CDR1 and CDR2 (germline): MNHNS, SASEGT. Trimming pared 6 bases from V and 4 bases from J, leaving 7 bases between. The CDR3 DNA reads as TGTGCCAGCAGCAACGAGTACAATGAGCAGTTCTTC. This translates into CASSNEYNEQFF.

This chain links TRBV4-1 with TRBJ1-5, with D perhaps matching TRBD1 (6 bases). V lost 1 base and J lost 3, with 13 bases in between. This CDR3 region has 16 residues. Germline-derived CDR1 and CDR2 are MGHRA and YSYEKL. CDR3 residues: CASSQVEYRDNQPQHF. As DNA, the CDR3 is TGCGCCAGCAGCCAAGTCGAGTACAGGGACAATCAGCCCCAGCATTTT.

V usage is TRBV6-5 and J usage is TRBJ2-5, with D uncertain. The better agreement between TRBJ2-7 and the DNA end casts doubt on the J call. Germline V gene lookup returns CDR1 MNHEY and CDR2 SVGAGI. The CDR3 consists of 11 residues. The CDR3 region has the DNA TGTGCCAGCACCTACAACTACGAGCAGTACTTC. Translation gives CASTYNYEQYF.

V is TRBV5-4 and J is TRBJ2-1, with TRBD2 matching 10 bases. J lost 9 bases, V lost 1 base, and 10 bases had no gene match. This CDR3 spans 16 amino acids. CDR1 and CDR2 (germline): SGHNT, YYREEE (reference sequence). CDR3 bases: TGTGCCAGCAGCTTGTTTAGCCAGCGGGAGGGTAGTGAGCAGTTCTTC. This sequence encodes CASSLFSQREGSEQFF. Combining the CDR3 with reference TRBV5-4 and TRBJ2-1 gives the whole variable domain ETGVTQSPTHLIKTRGQQVTLRCSSQSGHNTVSWYQQALGQGPQFIFQYYREEENGRGNFPPRFSGLQFPNYSSELNVNALELDDSALYLCASSLFSQREGSEQFFGPGTRLTVL.

V and J are TRBV12-5 and TRBJ2-2; TRBD1 is a possible D gene (7 bases). Trimming cost V 9 bases and J 5 bases, with 22 bases left between them. Germline V gene data show CDR1 as LGHNT and CDR2 as FRNRAP. The CDR3 contains 16 residues. CDR3 nucleotides: TGTGCTAGCGCCTCATTACAGGGGAGGTATACCGGGGAGCTGTTTTTT. It encodes CASASLQGRYTGELFF.